The clone carrying this T cell receptor (beta chain) turned up a few times. The antigen remains undetermined. Other DNA sequences from this sample encode an identical CDR3 as well. The record originates from a study of metastatic and nonmetastatic thyroid tumors. Study background: Repertoires were compared across blood and tumor or nodule tissue from malignant and benign thyroid patients.

Authors' data handling: Building a distant-metastasis classifier for papillary thyroid cancer drew on CDR3 differences across clinicopathological groups. MiXCR re-clonotyped the PCR reads for TCRdb. TCRdb's processing, not the authors', yielded these V and J calls. The table includes roughly 63,000 clones, 15% to 20% detected once. Study outcomes and limitations: Across blood and tumor, TCR beta diversity in malignant thyroid tumors was reportedly significantly higher than in benign nodules.

There were no patients who had received any treatment before thyroid surgery. The TCR sequence derives from a male donor with papillary thyroid cancer or a benign thyroid nodule (not recorded which). Some clones in this sample may be carry-over from other donors' samples. The sequenced material came from blood.

The DNA for the CDR3 is TGTGCCAGCAGTCCTTCGCCGGCTCTGGGACTAGCGTTCTATGAGCAGTACTTC. Amino acids: CASSPSPALGLAFYEQYF. The chain uses TRBV28 and TRBJ2-7; 10 bases map to TRBD2. The CDR3 is 18 amino acids. Losses at the gene ends were 5 bases for V and 7 bases for J; bases not matched to a gene: 20. From germline, CDR1 is MDHEN and CDR2 SYDVKM. Full variable domain (remainder filled in from reference TRBV28 and TRBJ2-7): DVKVTQSSRYLVKRTGEKVFLECVQDMDHENMFWYRQDPGLGLRLIYFSYDVKMKEKGDIPEGYSVSREKKERFSLILESASTNQTSMYLCASSPSPALGLAFYEQYFGPGTRLTVT.